The 26 T cell receptor beta chains below come from one sample, sequenced in a study of early T cells in non-severe SARS-CoV-2 infection. Using its own MiXCR run on the 5' RACE reads, TCRdb lists one record per CDR3 protein. Seen here are 30,000 to 40,000 distinct CDR3 sequences, approximately 8% observed once, and the top ten hold about an eighth. The specimen was whole blood, collected at baseline. These receptors came from an adult who was a healthcare worker with PCR-confirmed SARS-CoV-2 infection or an uninfected control (not recorded which).

V gene TRBV20-1 combines with J gene TRBJ2-7, with 16 bases identical to TRBD2. With 2 bases clipped from V and 6 bases from J, the junction kept 4 bases outside the gene matches. CDR3 length: 15 amino acids. Per the germline V gene, CDR1 is DFQATT and CDR2 is SNEGSKA (reference sequence). The CDR3 DNA is TGCAGTGCTAGAAGAGGGACTAGCGGGGGGGCCGAGCAGTACTTC. Its translation is CSARRGTSGGAEQYF.

This clonotype was counted many times. A junction boundary mismatches the germline segment, possibly from a read error. The J gene is TRBJ1-5, the V gene TRBV27, with D unresolved. CDR1 MNHEY and CDR2 SMNVEV come from the germline V gene (reference sequence). This CDR3 comprises 12 residues. The CDR3 DNA is TGTGCCAGCGGTTTCTACAATCAGCCCCAGCATTTT. Residues: CASGFYNQPQHF.

The sample holds many counts of this clonotype. CDR3 region: CASREVHEQFF. The CDR3 DNA reads as TGTGCCAGCAGGGAGGTCCATGAGCAGTTCTTC. The rearrangement links TRBV6-2 or TRBV6-3 to TRBJ2-1; TRBD2 might be the D (5 bases). The germline V and J ends were trimmed by 6 bases and 8 bases, with 8 bases remaining between them. The CDR3 sequence is 11 residues long. In germline, CDR1 is MNHEY, CDR2 SVGEGT.

The chain employs TRBV11-2 and TRBJ2-1, with 10 bases lining up with TRBD2. Germline V gene lookup returns CDR1 SGHAT and CDR2 FQNNGV. CDR3 size: 14 residues. The junction had 7 bases not matched to a gene; V was cut back by 6 bases and J by 8 bases. For the CDR3, the DNA is TGTGCCAGCAGTGGTAGCGGGGGGCCGGATGAGCAGTTCTTC. As protein: CASSGSGGPDEQFF.

The chain carries TRBV5-5 and TRBJ1-5, with TRBD1 as a possible D gene (5 bases). V was shortened by 0 bases and J by 8 bases, with 15 bases between the two germline ends. The CDR3 covers 15 residues. CDR1 is SGHKS and CDR2 is YYEKEE in the germline V gene (reference sequence). DNA for the CDR3: TGTGCCAGCAGCTTGGAGGGGCTCCAACGGGAGCCCCAGCATTTT. Translation gives CASSLEGLQREPQHF.

The rearrangement uses TRBV7-8 and TRBJ2-7; 9 bases agree with TRBD1. CDR3 length equals 16 residues. The ends lost 5 bases at V and 0 bases at J; junction bases unmatched: 8. Germline V CDR1 and CDR2: SGHVS, FQNEAQ. CDR3 residues: CASSARGGQGSYEQYF. The CDR3 nucleotides are TGTGCCAGCAGCGCACGAGGGGGACAGGGCTCCTACGAGCAGTACTTC.

In its sample, this clonotype was seen a few times. The chain recombines TRBV20-1 with TRBJ2-5; D may be TRBD1 (6 bases). Per the germline V gene, CDR1 is DFQATT and CDR2 is SNEGSKA (reference sequence). V was clipped by 0 bases and J by 4 bases, with 12 bases between them. The CDR3 has 14 residues. The CDR3 sequence is CSARDHGQRETQYF. Here the CDR3 DNA reads TGCAGTGCTAGAGACCACGGACAGAGAGAGACCCAGTACTTC.

V usage is TRBV7-9 and J usage is TRBJ1-2; D gene uncertain. The germline CDR1 and CDR2 sequences are SEHNR and FQNEAQ (reference sequence). The CDR3 covers 13 residues. Trimming pared 2 bases from V and 7 bases from J, leaving 11 bases between. The CDR3 loop is CASSLKDISGYTF. The DNA for the CDR3 is TGTGCCAGCAGCTTAAAGGATATCAGTGGCTACACCTTC.

This clonotype was observed a handful of times. The J gene is TRBJ1-5, the V gene TRBV15; a weak D match, TRBD1 (5 bases). V lost 2 bases, J lost 2 bases, and 10 bases lay in between. Germline CDR1 LNHNV, CDR2 YYDKDF (reference sequence). The CDR3 contains 15 residues. CDR3 amino acids: CATSRSGKGNQPQHF. In DNA, the CDR3 is TGTGCCACCAGCAGATCAGGGAAGGGCAATCAGCCCCAGCATTTT.

This clonotype was recorded a few times. This chain joins TRBV7-6 and TRBJ1-3; a possible D gene is TRBD1 (5 bases). V lost 6 bases to trimming and J lost 0 bases, with 9 bases between them. Germline V gene lookup returns CDR1 SGHVS and CDR2 FNYEAQ. The CDR3 runs to 14 residues. The CDR3 is CASSGGGSGNTIYF. The DNA for the CDR3 is TGTGCCAGCAGTGGGGGAGGCTCTGGAAACACCATATATTTT.

This chain connects TRBV15 to TRBJ2-7, with D perhaps TRBD2 (6 bases). The V gene's germline CDR1 is LNHNV and CDR2 YYDKDF (reference sequence). V lost 0 bases and J 6 bases, leaving 15 bases between the germline ends. CDR3 length equals 15 residues. The CDR3 bases are TGTGCCACCAGCAGAGATACCCCGGGGGAGGCCGAGCAGTACTTC. Translated: CATSRDTPGEAEQYF.

This clonotype was recorded a few times. The chain joins TRBV20-1 to TRBJ1-1; perhaps TRBD1 as D (5 bases). Trimming took off 2 bases at V and 1 base at J, with 11 bases between the two ends. The CDR3 loop spans 14 amino acids. CDR1 and CDR2 from the germline V gene are DFQATT and SNEGSKA (reference sequence). CDR3 DNA: TGCAGTGCTAGAAGGGGTGTAACGAACACTGAAGCTTTCTTT. As protein: CSARRGVTNTEAFF.

This clonotype came up many times. The gene calls are TRBV20-1 and TRBJ1-2; tentative D call: TRBD1 (5 bases). From germline, CDR1 is DFQATT and CDR2 SNEGSKA (reference sequence). The V and J ends lost 4 bases and 0 bases respectively, with 12 bases between them. The CDR3 length is 14 residues. For the CDR3, the DNA is TGCAGTGCTATGGGGGAGGCCTCTAACTATGGCTACACCTTC. This translates into CSAMGEASNYGYTF.

This clonotype has ten or more counts. This rearrangement joins TRBV3-1 to TRBJ2-1; 8 bases are a match to TRBD1. V gave up 1 base and J gave up 5 bases; unmatched junction bases: 7. Germline CDR1 LGHDT, CDR2 YNNKEL (reference sequence). This CDR3 comprises 16 residues. The CDR3 is CASSQGVQGADNEQFF. The CDR3 DNA follows: TGTGCCAGCAGCCAAGGGGTGCAGGGGGCAGACAATGAGCAGTTCTTC.

This rearrangement joins TRBV7-2 to TRBJ1-1; D unresolved. Germline V CDR1 and CDR2: SGHTA, FQGNSA. Trimming left V 6 bases short and J 1 base short, with 6 bases between. This CDR3 is built from 12 residues. The CDR3, as DNA: TGTGCCAGCAGGGAAGGGAACACTGAAGCTTTCTTT. The encoded protein is CASREGNTEAFF.

This clonotype was seen a handful of times. V and J are TRBV19 and TRBJ2-2; possible D gene TRBD2, 5 bases. Germline-derived CDR1 and CDR2 are LNHDA and SQIVND (reference sequence). Trimming removed 7 bases at V and 5 bases at J, with 17 bases between. This CDR3 is built from 15 residues. The CDR3 nucleotides are TGTGCCAGTACCGAGGCGAGGGTTGGTACCGGGGAGCTGTTTTTT. Protein: CASTEARVGTGELFF.

This clonotype has more than one count but fewer than ten. V is TRBV5-1 and J is TRBJ2-3, with TRBD1 identical over 12 bases. Germline V CDR1 and CDR2: SGHRS, YFSETQ. The CDR3 spans 15 residues. The junction had 4 bases not matched to a gene; V was cut back by 1 base and J by 7 bases. This chain's CDR3 is CASSLSGQGANTQYF. The CDR3 nucleotides read TGCGCCAGCAGCTTGTCGGGACAGGGGGCGAATACGCAGTATTTT.

This clonotype was counted at least ten times. V gene TRBV6-1 combines with J gene TRBJ2-7, with TRBD1 as a possible D gene (7 bases). Trimming stripped 4 bases from V and 7 bases from J, with 20 bases between. CDR1 is MNHNS and CDR2 is SASEGT in the germline V gene. This CDR3 region has 15 residues. The CDR3 protein is CASSALTGRMREQYF. CDR3 bases: TGTGCCAGCAGTGCCTTGACAGGGAGGATGAGGGAGCAGTACTTC.

This clonotype came up a few times. V is TRBV30 and J is TRBJ1-6; D perhaps matches TRBD1 (5 bases). V lost 4 bases, J lost 3 bases, and 10 bases lay in between. The CDR3 consists of 14 residues. The germline V gene has CDR1 GTSNPN and CDR2 SVGIG (reference sequence). The CDR3 nucleotides read TGTGCCTGGACATCGGGGGACTATAATTCACCCCTCCACTTT. This gives the protein CAWTSGDYNSPLHF.

The J gene is TRBJ1-5, the V gene TRBV10-3; D ambiguous. The germline gives CDR1 ENHRY, CDR2 SYGVKD. Trimming cost V 3 bases and J 5 bases, with 8 bases left between them. The CDR3 has 13 residues. CDR3 bases: TGTGCCATCAGTGAATCTTCTGATCAGCCCCAGCATTTT. Its protein is CAISESSDQPQHF.

In this sample, this clonotype turned up a few times. The rearrangement links TRBV6-6 to TRBJ2-5; D not resolved. The CDR3 has 15 residues. Trimming took 6 bases from V and 0 from J, leaving 14 bases between them. Germline CDR1 reads MNHNY; CDR2 reads SVGAGI (reference sequence). The CDR3 DNA reads TGTGCCAGCAGGCCTCATGTCGGCTACCAAGAGACCCAGTACTTC. Protein product: CASRPHVGYQETQYF.

The chain employs TRBV20-1 and TRBJ1-6; D is undetermined. The CDR3 has 14 residues. With 2 bases removed from V and 8 bases from J, the gap between germline ends came to 13 bases. Germline V CDR1 and CDR2: DFQATT, SNEGSKA (reference sequence). CDR3 region: CSARSSLWDSPLHF. The CDR3 DNA reads TGCAGTGCTAGATCCTCTCTTTGGGATTCACCCCTCCACTTT.

This clonotype was observed a handful of times. The V and J genes are TRBV6-1 and TRBJ2-3; D is unresolved. Germline V gives CDR1 MNHNS, CDR2 SASEGT. CDR3 length: 16 amino acids. The V end lost 8 bases, the J end lost 3 bases, and 21 bases lay between the germline ends. The CDR3 protein is CASWRYVGVSTDTQYF. The CDR3 bases are TGTGCCAGCTGGCGTTATGTCGGAGTTTCTACAGATACGCAGTATTTT.

This clonotype was recorded a few times. V is TRBV11-2 and J is TRBJ2-5; D is undetermined. The CDR3 loop spans 13 amino acids. The V gene's germline CDR1 is SGHAT and CDR2 FQNNGV. The V and J ends lost 1 base and 5 bases respectively, with 8 bases between them. CDR3 DNA: TGTGCCAGCAGCTTAGCAGGTCGCGAGACCCAGTACTTC. Translation gives CASSLAGRETQYF.

This clonotype was observed many times. The chain has TRBV12-3 or TRBV12-4 and TRBJ1-5, with D tentatively TRBD1 (6 bases). The CDR3 is made up of 13 amino acids. The V end lost 5 bases, the J end lost 5 bases, and 10 bases lay between the germline ends. The CDR3 sequence is CASSTGLDQPQHF. The DNA for the CDR3 is TGTGCCAGCAGTACAGGGTTAGATCAGCCCCAGCATTTT.

This clonotype is medium-sized. The chain joins TRBV4-1 to TRBJ2-7; possible D gene TRBD2, 6 bases. This CDR3 is 13 amino acids long. V gave up 1 base and J gave up 4 bases, with 8 bases separating them. Germline V CDR1 and CDR2: MGHRA, YSYEKL. CDR3 nucleotides: TGCGCCAGCAGCCAAGCGGGGGAATACGAGCAGTACTTC. Translated, it gives CASSQAGEYEQYF.